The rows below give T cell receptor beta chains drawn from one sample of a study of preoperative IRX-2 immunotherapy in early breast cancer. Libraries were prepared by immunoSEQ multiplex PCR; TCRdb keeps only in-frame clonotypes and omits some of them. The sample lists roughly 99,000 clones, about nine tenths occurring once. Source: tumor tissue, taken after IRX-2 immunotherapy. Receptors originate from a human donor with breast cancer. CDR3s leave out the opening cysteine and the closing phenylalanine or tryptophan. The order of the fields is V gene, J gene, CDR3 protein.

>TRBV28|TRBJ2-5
ASSLWTGRETQY
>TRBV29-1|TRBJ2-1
SVEDTMDNEQF
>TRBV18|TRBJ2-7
ASSPQDGVGEQY
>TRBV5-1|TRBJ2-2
ASSFSAGRETGELF
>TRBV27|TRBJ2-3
ASSPPSARTDTQY
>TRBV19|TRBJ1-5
ASAPGNQPQH
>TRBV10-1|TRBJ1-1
ASSESDTEAF
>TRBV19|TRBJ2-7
ASSNRLAGGPEQY
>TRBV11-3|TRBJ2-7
ASSETGGLYEQY
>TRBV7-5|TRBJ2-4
ASSPSLWEGRTRLNIQY
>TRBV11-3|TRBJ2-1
ASSTRGGPSYNEQF
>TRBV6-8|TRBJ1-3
AILDGISSGNTIY
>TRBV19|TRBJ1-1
ASSIGRSTLNTEAF
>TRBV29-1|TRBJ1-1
SVVDRGLNTEAF
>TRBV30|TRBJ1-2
AWGDHHGYT
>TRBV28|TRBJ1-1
ASREMEAEAF
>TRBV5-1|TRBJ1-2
ASSLTGPEYGYT
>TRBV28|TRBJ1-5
ASSSGAGGDQPQH
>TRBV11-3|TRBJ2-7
ASSSSRVPLEQY
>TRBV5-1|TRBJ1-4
ASSLGQGSFEKLF
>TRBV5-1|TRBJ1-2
ASSGEGRANYGYT
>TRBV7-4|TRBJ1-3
ASTEITLGGNTIY
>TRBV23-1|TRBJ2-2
ASSQSVGRGWELF
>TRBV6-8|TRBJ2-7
AGAGQVRYEQY
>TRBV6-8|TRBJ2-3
ASRGQGDFTDTQY